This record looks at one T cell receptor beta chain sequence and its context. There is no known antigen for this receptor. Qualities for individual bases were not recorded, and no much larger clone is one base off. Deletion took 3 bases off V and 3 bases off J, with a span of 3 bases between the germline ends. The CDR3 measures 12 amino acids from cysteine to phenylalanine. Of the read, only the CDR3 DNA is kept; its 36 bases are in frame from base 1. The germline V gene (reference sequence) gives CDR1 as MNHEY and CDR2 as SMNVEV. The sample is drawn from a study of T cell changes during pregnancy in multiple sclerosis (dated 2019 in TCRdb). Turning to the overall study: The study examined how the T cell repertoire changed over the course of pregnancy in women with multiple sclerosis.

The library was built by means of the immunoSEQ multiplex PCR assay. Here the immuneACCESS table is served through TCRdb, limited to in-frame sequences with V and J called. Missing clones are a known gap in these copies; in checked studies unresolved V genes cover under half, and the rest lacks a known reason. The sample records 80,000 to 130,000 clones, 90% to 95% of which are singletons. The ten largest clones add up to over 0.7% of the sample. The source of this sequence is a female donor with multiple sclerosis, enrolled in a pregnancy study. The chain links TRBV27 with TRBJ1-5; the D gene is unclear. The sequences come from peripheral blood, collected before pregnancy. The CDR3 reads CASSFSNQPQHF. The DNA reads TGTGCCAGCAGTTTCTCCAATCAGCCCCAGCATTTT.